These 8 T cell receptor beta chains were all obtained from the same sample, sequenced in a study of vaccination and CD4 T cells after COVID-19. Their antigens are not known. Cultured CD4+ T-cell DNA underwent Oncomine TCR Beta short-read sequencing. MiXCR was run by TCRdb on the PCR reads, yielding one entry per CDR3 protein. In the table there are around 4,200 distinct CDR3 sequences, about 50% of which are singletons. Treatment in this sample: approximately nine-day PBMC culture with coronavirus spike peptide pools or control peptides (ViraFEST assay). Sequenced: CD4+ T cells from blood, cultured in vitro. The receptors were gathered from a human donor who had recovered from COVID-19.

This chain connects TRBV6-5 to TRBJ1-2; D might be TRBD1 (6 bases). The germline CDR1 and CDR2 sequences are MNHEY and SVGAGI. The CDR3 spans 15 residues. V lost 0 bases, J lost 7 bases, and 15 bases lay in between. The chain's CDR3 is CASSYSVGGLFGYTF. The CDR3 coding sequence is TGTGCCAGCAGTTACTCGGTGGGGGGGCTTTTTGGCTACACCTTC.

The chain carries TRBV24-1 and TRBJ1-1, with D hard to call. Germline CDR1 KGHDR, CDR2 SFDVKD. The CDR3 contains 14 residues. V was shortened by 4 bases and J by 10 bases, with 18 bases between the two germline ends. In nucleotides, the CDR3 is TGTGCCACCAGTGAGGAAGAACCCAAGACGGGAGCTTTCTTT. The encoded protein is CATSEEEPKTGAFF.

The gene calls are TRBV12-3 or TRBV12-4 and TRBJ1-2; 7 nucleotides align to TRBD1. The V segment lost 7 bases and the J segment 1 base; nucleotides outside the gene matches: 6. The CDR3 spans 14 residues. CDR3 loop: CASTLTGINYGYTF. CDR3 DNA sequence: TGTGCCAGCACCTTGACAGGGATTAACTATGGCTACACCTTC.

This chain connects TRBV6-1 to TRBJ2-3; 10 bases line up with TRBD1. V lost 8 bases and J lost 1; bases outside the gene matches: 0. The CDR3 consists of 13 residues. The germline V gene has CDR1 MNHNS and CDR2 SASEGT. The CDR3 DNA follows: TGTGCCAGCGGGACAGGGGGCACAGATACGCAGTATTTT. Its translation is CASGTGGTDTQYF.

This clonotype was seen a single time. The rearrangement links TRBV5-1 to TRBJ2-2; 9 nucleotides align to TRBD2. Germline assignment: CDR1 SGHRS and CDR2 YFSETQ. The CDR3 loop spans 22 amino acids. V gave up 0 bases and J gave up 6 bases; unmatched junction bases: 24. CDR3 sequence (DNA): TGCGCCAGCAGCTTGGCTTCCGGGACTAGCTCTACCTCAGGGGGTATGGCCGGGGAGCTGTTTTTT. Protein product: CASSLASGTSSTSGGMAGELFF.

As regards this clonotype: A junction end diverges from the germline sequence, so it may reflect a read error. The CDR3 nucleotides are TGTGCCAGCAGCTTGGGGGGACTAGTAACGTACGGGCAGTACTTC. It is translated as CASSLGGLVTYGQYF. The rearrangement joins TRBV5-5 to TRBJ2-7; 8 positions agree with TRBD2. The CDR3 spans 15 residues. CDR1 SGHKS and CDR2 YYEKEE come from the germline V gene (reference sequence).

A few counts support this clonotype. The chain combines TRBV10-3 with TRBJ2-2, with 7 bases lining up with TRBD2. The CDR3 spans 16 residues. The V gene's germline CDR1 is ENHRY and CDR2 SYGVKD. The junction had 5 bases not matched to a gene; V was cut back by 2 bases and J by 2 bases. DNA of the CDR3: TGTGCCATCAGTGAGGTGTTAGCGGGCAACACCGGGGAGCTGTTTTTT. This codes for CAISEVLAGNTGELFF.

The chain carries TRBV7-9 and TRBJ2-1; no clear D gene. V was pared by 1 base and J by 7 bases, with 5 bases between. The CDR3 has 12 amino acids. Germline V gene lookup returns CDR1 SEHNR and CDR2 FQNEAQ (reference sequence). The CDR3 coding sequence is TGTGCCAGCAGCTTAGGGTTAAATGAGCAGTTCTTC. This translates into CASSLGLNEQFF.